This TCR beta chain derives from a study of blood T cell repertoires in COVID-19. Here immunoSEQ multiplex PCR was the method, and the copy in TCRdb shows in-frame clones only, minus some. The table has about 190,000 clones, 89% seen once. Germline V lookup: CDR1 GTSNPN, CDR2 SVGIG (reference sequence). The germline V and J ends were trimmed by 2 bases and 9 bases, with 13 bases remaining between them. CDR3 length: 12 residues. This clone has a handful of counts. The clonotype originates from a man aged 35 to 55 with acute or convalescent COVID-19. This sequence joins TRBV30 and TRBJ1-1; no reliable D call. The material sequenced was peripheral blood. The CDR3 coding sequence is TGTGCCTGGAGTTCCGAGATCCCCAAAGCTTTCTTT. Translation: CAWSSEIPKAFF. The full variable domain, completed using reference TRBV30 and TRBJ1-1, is SQTIHQWPATLVQPVGSPLSLECTVEGTSNPNLYWYRQAAGRGLQLLFYSVGIGQISSEVPQNLSASRPQDRQFILSSKKLLLSDSGFYLCAWSSEIPKAFFGQGTRLTVV.